Following are 15 T cell receptor beta chains from one sample sequenced in a study of blood T cell repertoires in COVID-19. Sequenced by immunoSEQ multiplex PCR; TCRdb stores in-frame clones only, minus some. Here the sample spans around 72,000 clones, 70% to 90% being singletons. Sequenced input: peripheral blood. These receptors all come from a man in his 70s with active or convalescent COVID-19.

The V gene is TRBV19, the J gene TRBJ2-3; D perhaps matches TRBD1 (6 bases). CDR1 is LNHDA, CDR2 SQIVND, per germline (reference sequence). This CDR3 is built from 15 residues. V gave up 4 bases and J gave up 0 bases, with 11 bases separating them. CDR3 in DNA: TGTGCCAGTAGTACGAAGGGACAAAGCACAGATACGCAGTATTTT. Translation gives CASSTKGQSTDTQYF.

The chain carries TRBV4-1 and TRBJ1-5; a weak D match, TRBD1 (5 bases). The germline CDR1 and CDR2 sequences are MGHRA and YSYEKL. The CDR3 totals 12 residues. Trimming stripped 1 base from V and 11 bases from J, with 9 bases between. The CDR3 reads CASSQAGGTQHF. CDR3 DNA: TGCGCCAGCAGCCAAGCGGGGGGAACCCAGCATTTT.

This sequence joins TRBV12-3 or TRBV12-4 and TRBJ1-5, with 8 bases that match TRBD1. Trimming removed 8 bases from V and 7 bases from J; junction bases left unmatched: 7. The CDR3 has 13 amino acids. CDR3 nucleotides: TGTGCCAGCTCCGACAGGGGAGGACAGCCCCAGCATTTT. This codes for CASSDRGGQPQHF.

V and J are TRBV28 and TRBJ2-5; D call uncertain. V was shortened by 2 bases and J by 4 bases, with 11 bases between the two germline ends. Looked up from germline, CDR1 is MDHEN and CDR2 is SYDVKM. The CDR3 is made up of 14 amino acids. The CDR3 reads CASSLADGGETQYF. CDR3 in DNA: TGTGCCAGCAGTTTAGCTGACGGCGGAGAGACCCAGTACTTC. The entire variable domain, with the rest obtained from reference TRBV28 and TRBJ2-5, is as follows: DVKVTQSSRYLVKRTGEKVFLECVQDMDHENMFWYRQDPGLGLRLIYFSYDVKMKEKGDIPEGYSVSREKKERFSLILESASTNQTSMYLCASSLADGGETQYFGPGTRLLVL.

The chain carries TRBV28 and TRBJ1-2; the match to TRBD1 covers 9 bases. CDR3 length: 14 amino acids. Trimming at V came to 6 bases and at J to 6 bases, leaving 8 bases not matched to a gene. Germline V gene sequence: CDR1 MDHEN, CDR2 SYDVKM. Here the CDR3 reads CASSQPGQGHGYTF. CDR3 sequence (DNA): TGTGCCAGCAGCCAACCGGGACAGGGCCATGGCTACACCTTC.

This chain uses TRBV6-2 or TRBV6-3 with TRBJ2-5; D is unresolved. V gave up 2 bases and J gave up 5 bases, with 15 bases separating them. CDR1 is MNHEY, CDR2 SVGEGT, per germline. The CDR3 runs 15 residues. The CDR3 here is CASSYVPPTVETQYF. The CDR3 DNA sequence: TGTGCCAGCAGTTACGTCCCCCCCACAGTCGAGACCCAGTACTTC.

The chain carries TRBV7-2 and TRBJ2-3; 10 bases line up with TRBD2. V lost 2 bases to trimming and J lost 4 bases; unmatched junction nucleotides: 6. Looked up from germline, CDR1 is SGHTA and CDR2 is FQGNSA. The CDR3 contains 16 residues. As DNA, the CDR3 is TGTGCCAGCAGCTTATTTGCTAGCGGGAGTTCAGATACGCAGTATTTT. Translated, it gives CASSLFASGSSDTQYF.

The J gene is TRBJ1-6, the V gene TRBV28; 7 nucleotides align to TRBD1. V shed 6 bases, J shed 10 bases, and the junction held 9 bases outside the gene matches. This CDR3 is built from 14 residues. Germline assignment: CDR1 MDHEN and CDR2 SYDVKM. This CDR3 reads CASSLTGLGSPLHF. In DNA form, the CDR3 reads TGTGCCAGCAGCCTGACAGGGTTGGGCTCACCCCTCCACTTT.

The chain joins TRBV9 to TRBJ1-1; D is undetermined. The CDR3 is 15 amino acids. CDR1 and CDR2 (germline): SGDLS, YYNGEE. V dropped 4 bases and J dropped 0 bases, with 13 bases sitting between them. CDR3 sequence reads: CASSPRLDMNTEAFF. The CDR3 region has the DNA TGTGCCAGCAGCCCGCGACTTGATATGAACACTGAAGCTTTCTTT.

The chain carries TRBV6-2 or TRBV6-3 and TRBJ1-5, with D perhaps TRBD1 (6 bases). CDR1 and CDR2 (germline): MNHEY, SVGEGT. The CDR3 is made up of 13 amino acids. V gave up 4 bases and J gave up 4 bases, with 8 bases separating them. The CDR3 DNA sequence: TGTGCCAGCAGTTTACAGGGAAATCAGCCCCAGCATTTT. Protein sequence: CASSLQGNQPQHF.

The chain carries TRBV10-3 and TRBJ2-5, with 11 bases aligning to TRBD2. Looked up from germline, CDR1 is ENHRY and CDR2 is SYGVKD. The CDR3 is 14 residues long. J was trimmed by 4 bases and V by 3 bases; bases with no gene match: 1. The CDR3, as DNA: TGTGCCATCAGTGACGGACTAGCGGGAGAGACCCAGTACTTC. This gives the protein CAISDGLAGETQYF.

The chain employs TRBV9 and TRBJ2-3, with TRBD1 matching 7 bases. Trimming took 3 bases from V and 1 from J; bases not matched to a gene: 5. Germline lookup yields CDR1 SGDLS and CDR2 YYNGEE. This CDR3 contains 15 residues. CDR3 loop: CASSAGTEGTDTQYF. In DNA form, the CDR3 reads TGTGCCAGCAGCGCTGGGACAGAGGGCACAGATACGCAGTATTTT. Full variable domain (rest looked up from reference TRBV9 and TRBJ2-3): DSGVTQTPKHLITATGQRVTLRCSPRSGDLSVYWYQQSLDQGLQFLIQYYNGEERAKGNILERFSAQQFPDLHSELNLSSLELGDSALYFCASSAGTEGTDTQYFGPGTRLTVL.

This chain uses TRBV10-3 with TRBJ2-5; weak D call: TRBD2 (5 bases). Germline CDR1 ENHRY, CDR2 SYGVKD. V lost 2 bases to trimming and J lost 2 bases, with 9 bases between them. The CDR3 runs 14 residues. The CDR3 spells CAISEPGMQETQYF. CDR3 DNA sequence: TGTGCCATCAGTGAGCCCGGGATGCAAGAGACCCAGTACTTC.

This clone was recorded only once. The chain links TRBV7-2 to TRBJ2-7, with 7 bases identical to TRBD2. Germline V gene sequence: CDR1 SGHTA, CDR2 FQGNSA. The CDR3 has 15 residues. After removal of 1 base from V and 4 bases from J, the junction contained 7 bases not matched to a gene. The CDR3 protein is CASSLGGASGYEQYF. The CDR3 nucleotides read TGTGCCAGCAGCTTAGGTGGGGCTAGCGGATACGAGCAGTACTTC.

V gene TRBV28 combines with J gene TRBJ1-4; D possibly corresponds to TRBD1 (5 bases). Germline lookup yields CDR1 MDHEN and CDR2 SYDVKM. This CDR3 is 14 amino acids long. Trimming cost V 3 bases and J 4 bases, with 9 bases left between them. In DNA, the CDR3 is TGTGCCAGCAGTTTGGGGGGGGTTAATGAAAAACTGTTTTTT. Its protein product is CASSLGGVNEKLFF.